This T cell receptor beta chain emerged from a study of T cell responses to AZD1222 COVID-19 vaccine. Study context: Pooling of second doses given at about 4 or about 12 weeks was done.

Study-level points and caveats: The peak T cell response came first, and repertoires were sampled only after it. Researchers report vaccine-associated CD4 TCRs spanning spike, with dominance at 160-218 and 743-854.

Germline CDR1 MNHEY, CDR2 SMNVEV (reference sequence). The CDR3 is made up of 15 amino acids. Unmatched junction bases numbered 9, after V lost 4 bases and J lost 3 bases. The table lists this clone with a count of one. The antigen is not known. Assay used: immunoSEQ multiplex PCR; TCRdb lists only in-frame clones, some missing. The table has approximately 100,000 clones, roughly 84% seen once; the top ten hold approximately 1.5%. This clonotype was obtained from an adult in good health. The sample in question was peripheral blood, obtained on day 0 of AZD1222 vaccination. The rearrangement links TRBV27 to TRBJ2-7; 7 positions match TRBD1. CDR3 amino acids: CASSSLGTAFYEQYF. CDR3 DNA sequence: TGTGCCAGCAGTTCACTCGGGACAGCGTTCTACGAGCAGTACTTC.